A single sample gave rise to the 25 T cell receptor beta chains below, sequenced in a study of T cell changes during pregnancy in multiple sclerosis. Clones were read by immunoSEQ multiplex PCR, and TCRdb kept only the in-frame ones, dropping some. The sample records approximately 37,000 clones, over 75% being singletons. The material sequenced was CD8+ T cells from peripheral blood mononuclear cells, taken in the first trimester of pregnancy. The origin of the receptors is a female donor with multiple sclerosis, enrolled in a pregnancy study.

The chain is built from TRBV4-2 and TRBJ1-1; a weak D match, TRBD1 (5 bases). The germline V gene has CDR1 LGHNA and CDR2 YNFKEQ. The V and J ends lost 5 bases and 0 bases respectively, with 28 bases between them. The CDR3 is 20 residues long. The CDR3 protein is CASSSRGGTPSLGMNTEAFF. CDR3 nucleotides: TGTGCCAGCAGCTCCCGTGGGGGGACCCCTTCCCTTGGGATGAACACTGAAGCTTTCTTT.

The rearrangement links TRBV6-5 to TRBJ2-3, with a possible D match to TRBD2 (6 bases). V gave up 0 bases and J gave up 4 bases, with 11 bases separating them. This CDR3 is 15 amino acids long. Germline V gene data show CDR1 as MNHEY and CDR2 as SVGAGI. CDR3 nucleotide sequence: TGTGCCAGCAGTTACTCGGACGAGCGGGCAGATACGCAGTATTTT. It yields the protein CASSYSDERADTQYF.

This clone was recorded only once. The V and J genes are TRBV19 and TRBJ1-2, with 9 bases identical to TRBD1. The CDR3 contains 14 residues. Germline CDR1 reads LNHDA; CDR2 reads SQIVND (reference sequence). Trimming cost V 7 bases and J 5 bases; bases outside gene matches: 8. The CDR3 DNA reads TGTGCCAGTATCCGGACAGGGGAGGCGTATGGCTACACCTTC. Protein sequence: CASIRTGEAYGYTF.

This clone was recorded only once. The V and J genes are TRBV4-2 and TRBJ1-2, with D uncertain. Trimming removed 4 bases from V and 8 bases from J, with 20 bases in between. The length of the CDR3 is 15 residues. Germline CDR1 is LGHNA and CDR2 is YNFKEQ. This chain's CDR3 is CASSLVEQVGRGYTF. CDR3 coding DNA: TGTGCCAGCAGCCTAGTCGAGCAGGTTGGAAGGGGCTACACCTTC.

The chain links TRBV4-1 to TRBJ1-6, with a weak D call TRBD1 (5 bases). The CDR3 has 13 residues. Germline CDR1 reads MGHRA; CDR2 reads YSYEKL. V lost 1 base and J lost 14, with 12 bases in between. The CDR3 DNA is TGCGCCAGCAGCCAAGTCATCGGGGGAACCCTCCACTTT. It encodes CASSQVIGGTLHF.

The V call is TRBV6-1, the J call TRBJ2-5; D gene ambiguous. The DNA end lines up better with TRBJ2-7; the J call may be wrong. Germline V CDR1 and CDR2: MNHNS, SASEGT. This CDR3 has 12 residues. In nucleotides, the CDR3 is TGTGCCAGCAGTGAACCCCTCTACGAGCAGTACTTC. Translating gives CASSEPLYEQYF.

In this sample, this clone turned up once. The rearrangement uses TRBV4-1 and TRBJ2-2; no reliable D call. V lost 6 bases to trimming and J lost 3 bases, with 8 bases between them. CDR3 length: 13 residues. Germline assignment: CDR1 MGHRA and CDR2 YSYEKL. The CDR3 DNA sequence: TGCGCCAGCAGACCACAGCACACCGGGGAGCTGTTTTTT. Translated, it gives CASRPQHTGELFF.

CDR3 in DNA: TGTGCCAGCAGCCTACCAATGACAGGATTCTCTGGAAACACCATATATTTT. It codes for CASSLPMTGFSGNTIYF. The J gene is TRBJ1-3, the V gene TRBV11-2, with a tentative D call TRBD1 (6 bases). With 5 bases removed from V and 0 bases from J, the gap between germline ends came to 17 bases. Germline CDR1 is SGHAT and CDR2 is FQNNGV. The CDR3 runs to 17 residues. Full variable domain (outside the CDR3, taken from reference TRBV11-2 and TRBJ1-3): EAGVAQSPRYKIIEKRQSVAFWCNPISGHATLYWYQQILGQGPKLLIQFQNNGVVDDSQLPKDRFSAERLKGVDSTLKIQPAKLEDSAVYLCASSLPMTGFSGNTIYFGEGSWLTVV.

CDR3 amino acids: CASSQEEEQGSTDTQYF. CDR3 nucleotide sequence: TGCGCCAGCAGCCAAGAGGAAGAGCAGGGAAGCACAGATACGCAGTATTTT. This rearrangement joins TRBV4-1 to TRBJ2-3; possibly TRBD1 for D (5 bases). The CDR3 is 17 amino acids. Trimming took off 0 bases at V and 0 bases at J, with 13 bases between the two ends. CDR1 MGHRA and CDR2 YSYEKL come from the germline V gene.

The genes are TRBV19 and TRBJ1-5; 10 bases align to TRBD1. This CDR3 is 15 amino acids long. V trimming: 3 bases; J trimming: 4 bases; junction bases outside the gene matches: 3. Germline V gene sequence: CDR1 LNHDA, CDR2 SQIVND (reference sequence). CDR3 loop: CASSISDRGNQPQHF. The CDR3 DNA reads TGTGCCAGTAGTATTTCGGACAGGGGGAATCAGCCCCAGCATTTT.

V and J are TRBV19 and TRBJ1-1; possibly TRBD1 for D (5 bases). In germline, CDR1 is LNHDA, CDR2 SQIVND (reference sequence). The CDR3 consists of 13 residues. Trimming pared 5 bases from V and 1 base from J, leaving 8 bases between. In DNA form, the CDR3 reads TGTGCCAGTAGTCTCACAGGGAACACTGAAGCTTTCTTT. Its translation is CASSLTGNTEAFF.

Here the CDR3 DNA reads TGTGCCAGCAGCTTGCCGCGGGGTGGTGTGACTGAAGCTTTCTTT. Protein sequence: CASSLPRGGVTEAFF. The rearrangement joins TRBV5-6 to TRBJ1-1, with no clear D. Germline assignment: CDR1 SGHDT and CDR2 YYEEEE. CDR3 length: 15 amino acids. Trimming took off 1 base at V and 5 bases at J, with 15 bases between the two ends.

The gene calls are TRBV4-3 and TRBJ1-1; the D is unclear. There are 12 residues in the CDR3. Germline V gene data show CDR1 as LGHNA and CDR2 as YSLEER. V lost 1 base and J 5 bases, leaving 5 bases between the germline ends. The chain's CDR3 is CASSQVITEAFF. CDR3 coding DNA: TGCGCCAGCAGCCAAGTTATTACTGAAGCTTTCTTT.

This clone was counted a single time. The chain combines TRBV13 with TRBJ2-5; 13 nucleotides agree with TRBD2. Losses at the gene ends were 3 bases for V and 3 bases for J; bases not matched to a gene: 1. The germline V gene has CDR1 PRHDT and CDR2 FYEKMQ (reference sequence). This CDR3 region has 15 residues. CDR3 in amino acids: CASSFGTSGEETQYF. The CDR3, as DNA: TGTGCCAGCAGCTTTGGGACTAGCGGGGAAGAGACCCAGTACTTC.

This chain connects TRBV6-5 to TRBJ1-1; 9 bases line up with TRBD1. The germline V gene has CDR1 MNHEY and CDR2 SVGAGI. V lost 8 bases, J lost 5 bases, and 3 bases stayed unmatched. The length of the CDR3 is 12 residues. The CDR3 loop reads CASWTGETEAFF. CDR3 in DNA: TGTGCCAGCTGGACAGGGGAAACTGAAGCTTTCTTT.

This rearrangement joins TRBV19 to TRBJ2-3; a weak D match, TRBD2 (7 bases). Per the germline V gene, CDR1 is LNHDA and CDR2 is SQIVND (reference sequence). The ends were cut back, 0 bases at V and 3 bases at J, with 16 bases in the middle. The CDR3 is 17 amino acids. Written as DNA, the CDR3 is TGTGCCAGTAGTATAGATTTTGCGGGGGCCCAAACAGATACGCAGTATTTT. This translates into CASSIDFAGAQTDTQYF.

This chain links TRBV6-5 with TRBJ2-5, with D possibly matching TRBD2 (6 bases). The V and J ends lost 4 bases and 1 base respectively, with 13 bases between them. This CDR3 is built from 15 residues. Germline V gene data show CDR1 as MNHEY and CDR2 as SVGAGI. CDR3 region: CASSSLSGPQETQYF. CDR3 DNA: TGTGCCAGCAGTTCCCTTAGCGGCCCCCAAGAGACCCAGTACTTC.

This chain joins TRBV7-6 and TRBJ1-5, with D perhaps matching TRBD1 (6 bases). Germline CDR1 reads SGHVS; CDR2 reads FNYEAQ. The V and J ends lost 5 bases and 5 bases respectively, with 16 bases between them. This CDR3 has 15 residues. CDR3 region: CASSAIGGGHQPQHF. The CDR3 bases are TGTGCCAGCAGCGCGATAGGGGGTGGGCATCAGCCCCAGCATTTT.

The chain carries TRBV4-3 and TRBJ2-1; 8 bases map to TRBD2. The germline V gene has CDR1 LGHNA and CDR2 YSLEER. The ends lost 0 bases at V and 3 bases at J; junction bases unmatched: 4. CDR3 length: 16 residues. DNA for the CDR3: TGCGCCAGCAGCCAAGAACCCAGCGGGGGCTACAATGAGCAGTTCTTC. Residues: CASSQEPSGGYNEQFF.

The chain joins TRBV14 to TRBJ2-5, with 7 bases matching TRBD2. Germline values: CDR1 SGHDN, CDR2 FVKESK. The ends lost 2 bases at V and 5 bases at J; junction bases unmatched: 11. This CDR3 region has 16 residues. CDR3 sequence: CASSQPPGLPGETQYF. The CDR3 nucleotides read TGTGCCAGCAGCCAACCCCCGGGACTACCAGGGGAGACCCAGTACTTC.

The rearrangement joins TRBV13 to TRBJ2-5, with 9 bases identical to TRBD1. From germline, CDR1 is PRHDT and CDR2 FYEKMQ (reference sequence). The CDR3 length is 15 residues. V trimming: 3 bases; J trimming: 5 bases; junction bases outside the gene matches: 7. CDR3: CASSFRGQGGETQYF. For the CDR3, the DNA is TGTGCCAGCAGCTTCCGGGGACAGGGAGGGGAGACCCAGTACTTC.

This clone was seen once. The chain combines TRBV18 with TRBJ2-3; 10 bases map to TRBD1. The CDR3 consists of 16 residues. V dropped 6 bases and J dropped 3; count of bases not matched to a gene: 9. Germline V CDR1 and CDR2: KGHSH, LQKENI. The CDR3 loop reads CASSPRTGGETDTQYF. CDR3 DNA: TGTGCCAGCTCGCCCCGGACAGGGGGTGAGACAGATACGCAGTATTTT.

The V gene is TRBV4-3, the J gene TRBJ2-1, with 11 bases lining up with TRBD2. Germline V CDR1 and CDR2: LGHNA, YSLEER. The CDR3 loop spans 15 amino acids. V dropped 4 bases and J dropped 4; count of bases not matched to a gene: 3. In DNA, the CDR3 is TGCGCCAGCAGCCGAGGACTAGCGGGTTACAATGAGCAGTTCTTC. As protein: CASSRGLAGYNEQFF.

The rearrangement joins TRBV7-3 to TRBJ1-2; TRBD1 is a possible D gene (6 bases). V lost 2 bases and J 8 bases, leaving 12 bases between the germline ends. In germline, CDR1 is SGHTA, CDR2 FQGTGA. The CDR3 covers 13 residues. The CDR3 is CASSLGGRVGYTF. In nucleotides, the CDR3 is TGTGCCAGCAGCTTAGGGGGCCGCGTGGGCTACACCTTC.

This clone was detected only a few times. The chain couples TRBV5-4 to TRBJ1-1; possible D gene TRBD1, 6 bases. Looked up from germline, CDR1 is SGHNT and CDR2 is YYREEE (reference sequence). The V gene lost 2 bases and the J gene lost 1 base, with 6 bases spanning the gap. This CDR3 contains 13 residues. In DNA form, the CDR3 reads TGTGCCAGCAGCTTCAGGGGGAACACTGAAGCTTTCTTT. As protein: CASSFRGNTEAFF.